Given below is one T cell receptor beta chain in context. The antigen it binds to is not known. Qualities for individual bases were not recorded, and no much larger clone is one base off. The sample originates from a study of cytomegalovirus exposure and HLA in healthy donors (dated by TCRdb to about 2017). For context, the study as a whole: An earlier analysis of several hundred of the donors reported 250 to 300 Gb of sequence data and 117 million unique TCR beta sequences obtained from some 200 million T cells. An early release that covered several hundred HLA-typed donors contained approximately 300 gigabases of sequencing data and 65 million to 100 million unique TCR sequences. Of the roughly 400 genotyped donors, around 81% fell in the genetic ancestry cluster associated with self-reported Caucasian donors. The study aimed to test whether signatures of past pathogen exposure could be identified by cataloging public T cell receptors. The study profiled the T cell repertoires of some 610 subjects by immunosequencing and related them to cytomegalovirus serostatus. In addition to the first cohort of 650 to 750 subjects, a separate validation cohort of 120 different subjects was used. To predict cytomegalovirus infection status, the study brought together high-throughput TCR immunosequencing, statistical association of individual TCRs with disease status, and machine learning. A later analysis re-examined previously published TCR beta repertoires from more than 650 donors and added high-resolution HLA genotyping to investigate patterns of TCR occurrence. The later analysis used no new phenotypic data to find candidate immune exposures, relying instead on TCR beta sequences and their occurrence across donors. In an earlier analysis of roughly 540 of the donors, high-throughput TCR beta sequencing was used to judge whether each TCR beta V gene segment behaved as functional or pseudogenic. Alongside the repertoire data, information on donor age, sex, ethnicity and CMV serostatus was compiled. A later genetic analysis used genome-wide SNP genotypes for about 60% of the roughly 700 donors, treating that subset as a discovery cohort. Every repertoire in the discovery cohort had been generated on one and the same sequencing platform. HLA typing included class I and class II loci at four-digit resolution. The number of donors typed differed by locus, with about 629-630 for A, B, C, DRB1 and DQB1, over 500 for DQA1, about 610 for DPA1, and some 440 for DPB1. About 5 DR-DQ haplotypes were handled as single units for association and clustering, since linkage in the cohort was strong. Among 398 genotyped donors of the cohort, an average of around 240,000 unique TCR beta nucleotide sequences were sequenced per donor, around a sixth of them non-productive.

The germline V gene yields SGHRS for CDR1 and YFSETQ for CDR2. V is shortened by 0 bases, J by 5 bases, and the region joining them spans 6 bases. The CDR3, from cysteine to phenylalanine, totals 14 residues. The kept DNA is CDR3 alone, 42 bases in frame from the first base. In total, 500 to 700 healthy bone marrow donors made up the cohort. All cohort members were sampled while nominally healthy, although unrecorded immune exposures were likely present. The donor tested CMV seropositive, placing the donor among the roughly 300 seropositive members of the cohort. Every donor gave a peripheral blood sample, and the peripheral blood mononuclear cells from that sample were used for TCR beta sequencing. The Qiagen DNeasy Blood Extraction Kit was used to extract genomic DNA from the blood cell samples. The library was obtained by the immunoSEQ multiplex PCR assay. A mixture of 60 forward primers for TCR Vbeta segments and 13 reverse primers for TCR Jbeta segments was used in the multiplex PCR. The CDR3 region of rearranged TCR beta genes was amplified from genomic DNA by a multiplex PCR assay. The amplified TCR beta libraries were sequenced on the Illumina HiSeq System as 87-base-pair reads. Per the original workflow: A later analysis tallied around 80 million unique TCR beta chains across the approximately 670 repertoires, and roughly 11 million of those chains were shared by two or more donors. Raw reads were error-corrected and collapsed into unique sequences by a nearest-neighbor algorithm in which closely related sequences were merged to remove PCR and sequencing errors. CDR3 sequences were aligned to IMGT reference sequences to assign V, D and J gene segments. For a sequence to be retained, a match of at least six nucleotides to both a V gene segment and a J gene segment was required. Rearrangements were classified as productive when the CDR3 lacked stop codons and remained in frame with V and J, and all other rearrangements were classified as non-productive. CDR3 was defined by IMGT convention, running from the second conserved V-encoded cysteine to the conserved J-encoded phenylalanine. The earlier analysis of about 610 of the donors excluded any sequence lacking an unambiguous match to a single V gene segment. An earlier analysis of several hundred of the donors called V segments functional above 56.7% productive rearrangements and segregating when the between-donor standard deviation exceeded 5%. A statistical classification framework was developed to diagnose cytomegalovirus status using the catalog of TCR beta chain sequences. In a later analysis, TCR nucleotide sequences were compared against IMGT/GENE-DB human TR gene sequences so that V and J genes could be assigned. The TCRdist pipeline was used in a later analysis to assign CDR3 sequences and most-parsimonious VDJ recombination scenarios. In a later analysis, each TCR beta chain was defined by its CDR3 amino acid sequence together with its V-gene family, and reads lacking a unique V-gene family were excluded. To address suspected cross-contamination and a sequencing artifact, a later analysis removed 592 highly shared, low-generation-probability nucleotide sequences. In a later analysis, a clonal expansion index for each public chain was calculated from normalized within-repertoire ranks of inferred template counts. In a later analysis, generation probabilities were computed using a VDJ recombination model fitted to out-of-frame rearrangements, and the results were checked against IGoR. In a later analysis, TCR-TCR, TCR-HLA and TCR-CMV co-occurrence was scored with hypergeometric tests, and a repertoire-size bias correction was applied to TCR pairs. A later analysis estimated false discovery rates by permuting HLA or CMV assignments 20 times. In a later analysis, co-occurring TCRs were grouped with DBSCAN, and TCRdist sequence similarity was added when clustering was performed within HLA-allele-positive subsets. Repertoires with fewer than 30,000 or more than 120,000 public chains were left out of co-occurrence clustering, as were several repertoires with anomalous nucleotide sharing. What TCRdb holds here is the immuneACCESS table cut down to in-frame rearrangements. Part of the clones is not present; checked against another copy, under half of the missing clones reflect an unresolved V gene, and the others are unexplained. The DNA gave D and trimming, while V, J and clone size come from that table. Present in this sample are nearly 70,000 clones, roughly four fifths of which were seen just once. Around 10% of the sample belongs to the ten largest clones.

The research as a whole found: A later analysis reported that several top co-occurrence clusters appeared linked to parvovirus B19, influenza, CMV and Epstein-Barr virus. When HLA alleles, especially DR and DQ, strongly co-occurred, attributing TCR associations to individual alleles was difficult. According to a later analysis, most CMV-associated TCR beta chains appeared to be HLA-restricted, and the HLA associations seemed to be driven largely by CMV exposure. The earlier analysis of around 600 of the donors excluded around 17 rarely observed V segments, including chromosome 9 orphons, because counts were too low. The authors suggested that the approach could potentially be generalized to other disease states and immunological phenotypes. Broadly in line with IMGT annotations, most TCR beta V segments showed up in productive rearrangements about 90% or about 30% of the time in an earlier analysis of around 600 of the donors. A later analysis found that HLA-associated TCR beta chains were more clonally expanded and had lower generation probabilities than equally common non-associated chains. The only immune exposure information available for the cohort was CMV serostatus. A further reported finding was that TCR beta sequences accurately predicted the HLA-A and HLA-B alleles for most subjects in the first cohort. Linkage disequilibrium might explain the correlated functional status among segregating V segments, but an unknown experimental factor could not be ruled out. V-gene and J-gene trimming of TCR beta chains was associated with a missense DCLRE1C variant in a later genetic analysis, and the association was replicated in an independent cohort. In the study, around 160 TCR beta chains were listed as associated with cytomegalovirus. In a later analysis, some 17,000 TCR beta sequences were associated with specific HLA alleles at a false discovery rate of 0.05. Roughly uniform sequencing depth across donors was assumed in presence/absence analyses, although this assumption may not hold. In a later analysis, TCR association rates were found to vary across HLA loci, with the most associated TCRs seen for DRB1 alleles and the fewest for HLA-C alleles. Compared with the approximately 700-donor mean, donors in an Asian-associated ancestry cluster had fewer N-insertions in productive TCRs, according to a later genetic analysis. A group of highly shared sequence variants was considered likely to be a technical artifact of the sequencing pipeline. The classifier was reported to diagnose cytomegalovirus status with high specificity and sensitivity in both the original cohort and the validation cohort. In vitro tests confirmed that three of the cytomegalovirus-associated TCR beta chains recognize cytomegalovirus antigens. Because the 87-base-pair reads could not distinguish some IMGT-functional V segments, including TRBV6-2 and TRBV6-3, those segments were excluded. Because HLA typing was missing for some donors at each locus, association tests included only the typed subset. Most TCR sequences were observed very rarely across donors, whereas some public TCRs were present in many individuals. The cohort was sequenced for TCR beta chains only, and without alpha or paired-chain data the features that could be detected were limited.

The sequence is built from TRBV5-1 and TRBJ1-6; matching of 5 bases hints at TRBD1 as the D gene. Sequencing used PBMCs. The sequence was collected from a woman aged 55-70 years in good health and CMV-seropositive. The CDR3 loop reads CASSLDRNNSPLHF. The nucleotide sequence is TGCGCCAGCAGCTTGGACAGGAATAATTCACCCCTCCACTTT.